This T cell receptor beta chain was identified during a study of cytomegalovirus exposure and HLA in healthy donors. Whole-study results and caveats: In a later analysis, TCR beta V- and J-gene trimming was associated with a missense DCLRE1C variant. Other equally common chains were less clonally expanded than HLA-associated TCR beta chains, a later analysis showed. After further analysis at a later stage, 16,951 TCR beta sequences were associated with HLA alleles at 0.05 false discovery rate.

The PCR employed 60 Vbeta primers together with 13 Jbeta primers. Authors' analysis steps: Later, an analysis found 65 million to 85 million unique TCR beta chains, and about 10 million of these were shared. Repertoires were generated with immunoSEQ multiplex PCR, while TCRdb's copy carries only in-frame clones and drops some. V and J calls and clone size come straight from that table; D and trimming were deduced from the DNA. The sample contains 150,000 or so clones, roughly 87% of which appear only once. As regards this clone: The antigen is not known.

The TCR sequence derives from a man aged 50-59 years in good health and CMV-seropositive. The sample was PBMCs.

CDR3 coding DNA: TGTGCCTGGAGTGTGGTAACAGAGTATGGCTACACCTTC. It yields the protein CAWSVVTEYGYTF. The rearrangement uses TRBV30 and TRBJ1-2; D not certain. The CDR3 runs to 13 residues. V dropped 0 bases and J dropped 5 bases, with 10 bases sitting between them. CDR1 and CDR2 from the germline V gene are GTSNPN and SVGIG (reference sequence).